This passage covers 3 T cell receptor beta chains from one sample sequenced in a study of OX40 agonist ivuxolimab in advanced cancers. Profiling relied on immunoSEQ multiplex PCR, and the TCRdb table lists in-frame clones only, not all of them. The profile shows about 96,000 clones, about 90% of them singletons. The sequenced sample was CD4+ or CD8+ T cells sorted from blood, obtained in a trial of the OX40 agonist ivuxolimab. All receptors derive from an adult with an advanced solid tumor such as melanoma, head and neck, liver or kidney cancer.

This rearrangement joins TRBV19 to TRBJ1-5; 7 nucleotides line up with TRBD1. V shed 5 bases and J 4 bases; nucleotides not matched to a gene: 11. This CDR3 has 16 amino acids. CDR1 LNHDA and CDR2 SQIVND come from the germline V gene (reference sequence). CDR3 DNA sequence: TGTGCCAGTAGTGGGCGTGACAGGGTTGGAAATCAGCCCCAGCATTTT. Its translation: CASSGRDRVGNQPQHF.

V is TRBV14 and J is TRBJ2-2; no clear D gene. CDR1 is SGHDN and CDR2 is FVKESK in the germline V gene. The germline V and J ends were trimmed by 1 base and 3 bases, with 9 bases remaining between them. This CDR3 contains 15 residues. The DNA for the CDR3 is TGTGCCAGCAGCCAAGCGGACGGTTACACCGGGGAGCTGTTTTTT. Translating gives CASSQADGYTGELFF.

The rearrangement uses TRBV5-1 and TRBJ2-5; D remains ambiguous. V lost 0 bases and J lost 1, with 7 bases in between. Germline V CDR1 and CDR2: SGHRS, YFSETQ. The CDR3 covers 14 residues. The CDR3 region has the DNA TGCGCCAGCAGCTTGGGGGCCACCCAAGAGACCCAGTACTTC. Residues: CASSLGATQETQYF.